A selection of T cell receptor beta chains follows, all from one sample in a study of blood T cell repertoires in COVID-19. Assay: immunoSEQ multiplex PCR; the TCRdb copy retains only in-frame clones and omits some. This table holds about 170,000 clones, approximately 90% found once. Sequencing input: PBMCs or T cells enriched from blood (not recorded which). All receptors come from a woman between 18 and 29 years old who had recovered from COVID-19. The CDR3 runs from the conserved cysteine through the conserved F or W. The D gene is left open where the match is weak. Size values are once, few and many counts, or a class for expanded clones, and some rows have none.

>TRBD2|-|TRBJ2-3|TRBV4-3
TGCGCCAGCTCCTTAGCGGGAGGAACAGATACGCAGTATTTT
CASSLAGGTDTQYF
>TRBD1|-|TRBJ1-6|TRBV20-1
TGCAGTGCTAGTAATGGGACAGGGGCATCACCCCTCCACTTT
CSASNGTGASPLHF
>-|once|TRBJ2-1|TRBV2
TGTGCCAGCAGTGCTACGATGAATGAGCAGTTCTTC
CASSATMNEQFF
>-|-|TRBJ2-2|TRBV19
TGTGCCAGTAGTACCGTCGCCGGGGAGCTGTTTTTT
CASSTVAGELFF
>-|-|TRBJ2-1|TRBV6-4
TGTGCCAGCAGCGACCCGCGGGCGTCAAACAATGAGCAGTTCTTC
CASSDPRASNNEQFF
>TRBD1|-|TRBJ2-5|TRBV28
TGTGCCGTCCAATCTGAGACAGGGTTTGATGTGTCTCAAGAGACCCAGTACTTC
CAVQSETGFDVSQETQYF
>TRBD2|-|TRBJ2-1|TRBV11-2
TGTGCCAGCAGCTTAGGGGCTAGCGGTCGGGTTGGGGAGCAGTTCTTC
CASSLGASGRVGEQFF
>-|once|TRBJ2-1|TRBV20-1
TGCAGTGTCGTGCCGGGACTTCGGCAGTTCTTC
CSVVPGLRQFF
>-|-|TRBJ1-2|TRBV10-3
TGTGCCATCAGTGAGCTAGGGGGGGGTAACTATGGCTACACCTTC
CAISELGGGNYGYTF
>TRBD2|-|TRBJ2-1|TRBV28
TGTGCCAGCAGAGCCTCTGGACTAGCGGGAGGTACTGAGCAGTTCTTC
CASRASGLAGGTEQFF
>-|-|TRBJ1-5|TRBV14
TGTGCCAGCAGCCAAGAACGGGGATATCAGCCCCAGCATTTT
CASSQERGYQPQHF
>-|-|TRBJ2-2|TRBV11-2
TGTGCCAGCAGCTTCGATTGGGCGACGAACACCGGGGAGCTGTTTTTT
CASSFDWATNTGELFF
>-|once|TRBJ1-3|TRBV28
TGTGCCAGCAGACCCCGACAAACTGGAAACACCATATATTTT
CASRPRQTGNTIYF
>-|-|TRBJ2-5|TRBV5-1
TGCGCCAGCAGCTTGGACCCCCGCAGGGAGACCCAGTACTTC
CASSLDPRRETQYF
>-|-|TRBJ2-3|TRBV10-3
TGTGCCATCAGTGAGCGGAGTCAAACCACAGATACGCAGTATTTT
CAISERSQTTDTQYF
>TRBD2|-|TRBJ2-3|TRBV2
TGTGCCAGCAAGGGCTTACGGGGGGGGACAGATACGCAGTATTTT
CASKGLRGGTDTQYF
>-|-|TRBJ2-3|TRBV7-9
TGTGCCAGCAGCTTAGGGGACACCGGACGTAGGGATTTT
CASSLGDTGRRDF
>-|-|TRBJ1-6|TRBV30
TGTGCCTGGAGCGGAGGGGATAATTCACCCCTCCACTTT
CAWSGGDNSPLHF
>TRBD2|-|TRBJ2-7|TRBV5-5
TGTGCCAGCGGGGCCCCGGGGACTAGCGCCTACGAGCAGTACTTC
CASGAPGTSAYEQYF
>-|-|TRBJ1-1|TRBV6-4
TGTGCCAGCAGTGAGTCAACGGTCACTGAAGCTTTCTTT
CASSESTVTEAFF
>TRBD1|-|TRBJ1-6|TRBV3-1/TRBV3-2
TGTGCCAGCAGCCAAGGGGGGACAGGCCGCGGGTCACCCCTCCACTTT
CASSQGGTGRGSPLHF
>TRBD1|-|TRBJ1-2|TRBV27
TGTGCCAGCAGCGGGACCCCCATCGGGGACAGGGGGCCAGACGAGGGGTATGGCTACACCTTC
CASSGTPIGDRGPDEGYGYTF
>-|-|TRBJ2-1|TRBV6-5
TGTGCCAGCAGTTCGAACGGAGACTACAATGAGCAGTTCTTC
CASSSNGDYNEQFF
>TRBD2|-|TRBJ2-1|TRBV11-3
TGTGCCAGCAGCTTAGGATCCAGACTAGCGGGAGATAATGAGCAGTTCTTC
CASSLGSRLAGDNEQFF
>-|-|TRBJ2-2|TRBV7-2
TGTGCCAGCAGCTTAAATCCACACGGGGAGCTGTTTTTT
CASSLNPHGELFF
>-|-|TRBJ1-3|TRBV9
TGTGCCAGCAGCGAACAGGGTCGGACTGGAAACACCATATATTTT
CASSEQGRTGNTIYF
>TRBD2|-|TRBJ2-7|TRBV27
TGTGCCAGCAGTTTAGCGGGAGAACGCTACGAGCAGTACTTC
CASSLAGERYEQYF
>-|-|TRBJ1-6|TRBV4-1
TGCGCCAGCAGCCAAACCCGGGAGCAGCCTTGGGGTTCACCCCTCCACTTT
CASSQTREQPWGSPLHF